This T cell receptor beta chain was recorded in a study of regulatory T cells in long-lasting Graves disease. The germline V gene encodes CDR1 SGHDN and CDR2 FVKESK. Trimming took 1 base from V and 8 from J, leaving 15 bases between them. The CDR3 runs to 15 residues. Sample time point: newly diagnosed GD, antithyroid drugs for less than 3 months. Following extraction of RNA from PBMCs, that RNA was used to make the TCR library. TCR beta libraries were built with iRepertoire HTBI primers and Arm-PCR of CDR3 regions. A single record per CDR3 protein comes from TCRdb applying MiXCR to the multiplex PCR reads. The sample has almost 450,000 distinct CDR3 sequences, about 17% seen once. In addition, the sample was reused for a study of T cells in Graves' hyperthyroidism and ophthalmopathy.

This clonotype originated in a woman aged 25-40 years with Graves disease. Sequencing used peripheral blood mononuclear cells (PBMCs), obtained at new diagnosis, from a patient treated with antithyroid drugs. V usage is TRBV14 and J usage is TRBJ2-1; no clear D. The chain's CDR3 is CASSQAPTNHYEQFF. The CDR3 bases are TGTGCCAGCAGCCAAGCCCCGACCAACCATTATGAGCAGTTCTTC.